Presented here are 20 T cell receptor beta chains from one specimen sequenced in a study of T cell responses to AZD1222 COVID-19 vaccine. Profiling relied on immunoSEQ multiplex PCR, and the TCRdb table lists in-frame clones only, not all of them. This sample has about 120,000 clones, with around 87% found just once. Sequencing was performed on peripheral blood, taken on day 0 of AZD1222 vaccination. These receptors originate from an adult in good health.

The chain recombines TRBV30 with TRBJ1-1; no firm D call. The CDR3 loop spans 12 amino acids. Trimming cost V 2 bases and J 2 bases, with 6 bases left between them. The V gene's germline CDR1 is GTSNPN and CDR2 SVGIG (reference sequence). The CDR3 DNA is TGTGCCTGGAGTACGCCAAACACTGAAGCTTTCTTT. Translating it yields CAWSTPNTEAFF.

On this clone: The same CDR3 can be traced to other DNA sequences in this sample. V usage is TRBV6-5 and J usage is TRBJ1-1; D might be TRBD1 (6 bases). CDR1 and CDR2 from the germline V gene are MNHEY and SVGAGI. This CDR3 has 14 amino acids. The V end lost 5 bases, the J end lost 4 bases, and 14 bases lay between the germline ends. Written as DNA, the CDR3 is TGTGCCAGCAGTCCGACAGGTGGGGGCACTGAAGCTTTCTTT. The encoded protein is CASSPTGGGTEAFF.

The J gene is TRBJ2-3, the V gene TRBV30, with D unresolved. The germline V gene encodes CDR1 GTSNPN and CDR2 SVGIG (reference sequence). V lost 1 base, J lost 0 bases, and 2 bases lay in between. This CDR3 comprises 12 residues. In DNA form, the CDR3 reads TGTGCCTGGAGTGGCAGCACAGATACGCAGTATTTT. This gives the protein CAWSGSTDTQYF.

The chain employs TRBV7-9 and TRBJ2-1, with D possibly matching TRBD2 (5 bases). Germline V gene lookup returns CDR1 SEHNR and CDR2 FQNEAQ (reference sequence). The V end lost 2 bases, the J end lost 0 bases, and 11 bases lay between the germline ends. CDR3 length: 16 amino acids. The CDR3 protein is CASSLRATISYNEQFF. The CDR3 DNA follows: TGTGCCAGCAGCTTAAGGGCGACTATCTCCTACAATGAGCAGTTCTTC.

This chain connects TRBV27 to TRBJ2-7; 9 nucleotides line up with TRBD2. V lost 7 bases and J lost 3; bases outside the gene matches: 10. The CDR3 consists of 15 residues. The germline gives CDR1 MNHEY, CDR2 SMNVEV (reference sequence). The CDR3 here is CASTNSGRASYEQYF. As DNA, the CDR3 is TGTGCCAGCACAAATAGCGGGAGAGCCAGCTACGAGCAGTACTTC.

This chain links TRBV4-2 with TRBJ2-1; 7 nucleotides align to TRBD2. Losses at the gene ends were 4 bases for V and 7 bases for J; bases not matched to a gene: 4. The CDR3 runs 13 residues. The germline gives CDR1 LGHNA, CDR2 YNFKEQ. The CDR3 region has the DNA TGTGCCAGCAGCCCTCTCGGGGGGAATGAGCAGTTCTTC. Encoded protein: CASSPLGGNEQFF.

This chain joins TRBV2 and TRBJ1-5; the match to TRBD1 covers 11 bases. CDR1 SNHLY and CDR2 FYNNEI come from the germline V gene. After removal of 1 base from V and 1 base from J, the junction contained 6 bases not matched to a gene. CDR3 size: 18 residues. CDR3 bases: TGTGCCAGCAGTGAAGGGGACAGGGGGGAGTGGAGCAATCAGCCCCAGCATTTT. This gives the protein CASSEGDRGEWSNQPQHF.

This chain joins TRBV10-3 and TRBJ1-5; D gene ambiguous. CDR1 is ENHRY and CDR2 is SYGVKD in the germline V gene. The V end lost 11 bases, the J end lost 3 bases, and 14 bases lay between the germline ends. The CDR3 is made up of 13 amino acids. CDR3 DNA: TGTGCCGCCGCGGCAGGTAACAATCAGCCCCAGCATTTT. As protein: CAAAAGNNQPQHF.

The CDR3 sequence is CASKWYLDTEAFF. In nucleotides, the CDR3 is TGTGCCAGTAAGTGGTACTTAGACACTGAAGCTTTCTTT. The gene calls are TRBV19 and TRBJ1-1; D call uncertain. Looked up from germline, CDR1 is LNHDA and CDR2 is SQIVND (reference sequence). CDR3 length: 13 amino acids. Trimming cost V 7 bases and J 3 bases, with 12 bases left between them.

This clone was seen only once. The CDR3 reads CASSLAGGADTQYF. DNA for the CDR3: TGTGCCAGCAGCTTAGCGGGAGGAGCAGATACGCAGTATTTT. The V gene is TRBV7-3, the J gene TRBJ2-3; 8 positions match TRBD2. Unmatched junction bases numbered 2, after V lost 2 bases and J lost 4 bases. The germline CDR1 and CDR2 sequences are SGHTA and FQGTGA. This CDR3 spans 14 amino acids.

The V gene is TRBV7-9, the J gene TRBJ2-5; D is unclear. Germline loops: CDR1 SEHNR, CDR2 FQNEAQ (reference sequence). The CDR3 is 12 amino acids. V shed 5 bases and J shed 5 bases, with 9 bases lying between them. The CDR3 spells CASSADRETQYF. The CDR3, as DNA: TGTGCCAGCAGCGCCGACCGGGAGACCCAGTACTTC.

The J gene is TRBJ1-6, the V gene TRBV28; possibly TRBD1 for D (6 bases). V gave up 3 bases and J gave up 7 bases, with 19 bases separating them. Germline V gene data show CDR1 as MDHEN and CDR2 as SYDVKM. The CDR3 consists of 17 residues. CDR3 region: CASSLGGRVGPNSPLHF. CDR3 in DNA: TGTGCCAGCAGTTTGGGGGGGCGAGTGGGGCCAAATTCACCCCTCCACTTT.

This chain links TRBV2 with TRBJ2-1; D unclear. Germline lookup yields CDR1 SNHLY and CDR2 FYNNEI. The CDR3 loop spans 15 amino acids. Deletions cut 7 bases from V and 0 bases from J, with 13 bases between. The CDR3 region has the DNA TGTGCCAGCACCACAAACCCGTTCTCCTACAATGAGCAGTTCTTC. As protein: CASTTNPFSYNEQFF.

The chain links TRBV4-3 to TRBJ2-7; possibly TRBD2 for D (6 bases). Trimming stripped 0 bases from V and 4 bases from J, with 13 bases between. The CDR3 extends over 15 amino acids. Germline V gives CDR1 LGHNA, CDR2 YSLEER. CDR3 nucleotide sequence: TGCGCCAGCAGCCAAGATAGTGCGGGGATATACGAGCAGTACTTC. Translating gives CASSQDSAGIYEQYF.

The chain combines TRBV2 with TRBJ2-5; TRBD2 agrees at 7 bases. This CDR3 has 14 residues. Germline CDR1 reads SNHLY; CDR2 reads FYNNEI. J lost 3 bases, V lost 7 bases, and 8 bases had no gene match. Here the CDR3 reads CASNFRLAEETQYF. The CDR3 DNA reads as TGTGCCAGCAACTTCCGACTAGCTGAAGAGACCCAGTACTTC.

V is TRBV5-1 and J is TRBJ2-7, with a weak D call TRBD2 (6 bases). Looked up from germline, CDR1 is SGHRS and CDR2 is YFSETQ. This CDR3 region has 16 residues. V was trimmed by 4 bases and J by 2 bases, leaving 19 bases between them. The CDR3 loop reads CASSPGGGTSPYEQYF. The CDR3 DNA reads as TGCGCCAGCAGCCCCGGCGGAGGGACCTCACCCTACGAGCAGTACTTC.

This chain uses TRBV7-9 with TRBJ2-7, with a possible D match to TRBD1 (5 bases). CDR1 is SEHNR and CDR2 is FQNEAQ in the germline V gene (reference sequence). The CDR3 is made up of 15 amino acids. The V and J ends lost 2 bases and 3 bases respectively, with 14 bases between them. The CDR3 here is CASSLSQGRDYEQYF. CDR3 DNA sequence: TGTGCCAGCAGCTTAAGTCAGGGAAGGGACTACGAGCAGTACTTC.

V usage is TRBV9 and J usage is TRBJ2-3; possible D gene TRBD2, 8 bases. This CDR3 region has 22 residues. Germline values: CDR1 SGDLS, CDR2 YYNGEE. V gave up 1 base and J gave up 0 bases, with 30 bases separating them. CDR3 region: CASSVRQGPLAGPASSTDTQYF. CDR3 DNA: TGTGCCAGCAGCGTAAGACAGGGACCCTTAGCGGGACCAGCCTCTAGCACAGATACGCAGTATTTT.

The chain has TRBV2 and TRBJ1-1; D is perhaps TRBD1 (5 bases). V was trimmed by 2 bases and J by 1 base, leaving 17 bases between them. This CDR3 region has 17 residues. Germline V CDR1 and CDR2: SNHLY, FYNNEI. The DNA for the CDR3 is TGTGCCAGCAGTGAATTTCGCCTCAGCAGGGCGAACACTGAAGCTTTCTTT. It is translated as CASSEFRLSRANTEAFF.

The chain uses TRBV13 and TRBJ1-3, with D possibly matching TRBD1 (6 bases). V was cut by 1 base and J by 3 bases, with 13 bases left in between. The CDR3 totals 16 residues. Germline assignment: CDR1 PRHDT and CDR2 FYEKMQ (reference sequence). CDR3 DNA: TGTGCCAGCAGCTTAGATTCAGGGGTTATTGGAAACACCATATATTTT. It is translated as CASSLDSGVIGNTIYF.